Shown below are 20 T cell receptor beta chains from a single sample sequenced in a study of memory CD4+ T cells and cytomegalovirus serostatus. Sequenced by immunoSEQ multiplex PCR; TCRdb stores in-frame clones only, minus some. The sample consists of about 42,000 clones, under 80% of them appearing once. The sort gate was single viable CD3+CD4+CD8-CD45RO+ cells for memory CD4+ T cells. Sequencing was done on a sample of memory CD4+ T cells from blood. These receptors originate from an adult in good health and CMV-seronegative.

The chain is built from TRBV27 and TRBJ1-6; possibly TRBD1 for D (5 bases). This CDR3 has 14 amino acids. CDR1 is MNHEY and CDR2 is SMNVEV in the germline V gene (reference sequence). Trimming removed 6 bases at V and 7 bases at J, with 13 bases between. The CDR3 DNA sequence: TGTGCCAGCAGGGCCCAGGGAACGAATTCACCCCTCCACTTT. It translates to CASRAQGTNSPLHF.

The rearrangement joins TRBV5-5 to TRBJ2-2; D ambiguous. CDR3 size: 15 residues. Trimming removed 5 bases from V and 4 bases from J, with 15 bases in between. CDR1 is SGHKS, CDR2 YYEKEE, per germline (reference sequence). CDR3 sequence: CASSLARYFTGELFF. The CDR3 nucleotides are TGTGCCAGCAGTCTTGCCAGATACTTCACCGGGGAGCTGTTTTTT.

The rearrangement links TRBV19 to TRBJ1-5; possible D gene TRBD1, 5 bases. Germline V gives CDR1 LNHDA, CDR2 SQIVND (reference sequence). The germline V and J ends were trimmed by 9 bases and 0 bases, with 30 bases remaining between them. There are 20 residues in the CDR3. The CDR3 reads CARPITSRVKSLYSNQPQHF. The CDR3 region has the DNA TGTGCCAGACCCATAACAAGCAGGGTAAAAAGCCTATATAGCAATCAGCCCCAGCATTTT.

The count of this clone is one. The chain carries TRBV6-5 and TRBJ2-5; D possibly corresponds to TRBD2 (7 bases). The V end lost 7 bases, the J end lost 2 bases, and 14 bases lay between the germline ends. CDR3 length equals 14 residues. Germline CDR1 and CDR2: MNHEY and SVGAGI. CDR3 amino acids: CASNFGGPQETQYF. CDR3 bases: TGTGCCAGCAACTTCGGGGGGCCGCAAGAGACCCAGTACTTC.

V gene TRBV28 combines with J gene TRBJ1-2; 9 positions agree with TRBD1. The trim removed 9 bases at V and 8 bases at J, leaving 7 bases unmatched. The length of the CDR3 is 12 residues. CDR1 is MDHEN, CDR2 SYDVKM, per germline. The DNA of the CDR3 is TGTGCCAGTTACAGGGGGCAAGGGGGCTACACCTTC. Its protein product is CASYRGQGGYTF.

The chain links TRBV6-1 to TRBJ2-7; D remains unclear. The CDR3 loop spans 13 amino acids. Germline CDR1 MNHNS, CDR2 SASEGT. The V gene lost 7 bases and the J gene lost 7 bases, with 17 bases spanning the gap. The CDR3 DNA sequence: TGTGCCAGCAATCAGCATTTTCCGAGGGAGCAGTACTTC. Translation gives CASNQHFPREQYF.

This clone was seen just once. V usage is TRBV2 and J usage is TRBJ1-6, with TRBD1 as a possible D gene (5 bases). Germline V gene data show CDR1 as SNHLY and CDR2 as FYNNEI. V was clipped by 6 bases and J by 7 bases, with 10 bases between them. The CDR3 totals 13 residues. CDR3 in amino acids: CASRRGENSPLHF. Written as DNA, the CDR3 is TGTGCCAGCAGACGAGGGGAAAATTCACCCCTCCACTTT.

The CDR3 loop reads CASSQAGTGGTGYTF. The DNA for the CDR3 is TGTGCCAGCAGCCAAGCCGGGACAGGGGGGACTGGCTACACCTTC. This chain links TRBV4-2 with TRBJ1-2; 11 nucleotides agree with TRBD1. Losses at the gene ends were 1 base for V and 7 bases for J; bases not matched to a gene: 5. CDR1 and CDR2 from the germline V gene are LGHNA and YNFKEQ. This CDR3 has 15 amino acids.

V and J are TRBV5-1 and TRBJ2-4; no definite D call. Trimming took off 1 base at V and 2 bases at J, with 7 bases between the two ends. The CDR3 totals 14 residues. Germline V gene lookup returns CDR1 SGHRS and CDR2 YFSETQ. The CDR3 sequence: CASSLHSPKNIQYF. The CDR3 bases are TGCGCCAGCAGCTTGCACAGTCCCAAAAACATTCAGTACTTC.

The chain combines TRBV4-2 with TRBJ2-1; 10 positions match TRBD2. Trimming removed 4 bases from V and 0 bases from J; junction bases left unmatched: 12. The CDR3 consists of 19 residues. CDR1 and CDR2 from the germline V gene are LGHNA and YNFKEQ. The CDR3 region has the DNA TGTGCCAGCAGCCTTAGGGCTAGCGGGGGCAGTAGCTCCTACAATGAGCAGTTCTTC. This gives the protein CASSLRASGGSSSYNEQFF.

This clone has a handful of counts. The chain couples TRBV7-2 to TRBJ1-1; D uncertain. CDR3 length: 13 residues. The V and J ends lost 6 bases and 4 bases respectively, with 12 bases between them. Germline V gives CDR1 SGHTA, CDR2 FQGNSA. CDR3 loop: CASSLTEGTEAFF. CDR3 DNA sequence: TGTGCCAGCAGTCTTACAGAGGGCACTGAAGCTTTCTTT.

V is TRBV7-9 and J is TRBJ1-2, with 10 bases identical to TRBD1. The CDR3 is 14 amino acids. The germline V gene has CDR1 SEHNR and CDR2 FQNEAQ (reference sequence). Trimming cost V 5 bases and J 7 bases; bases outside gene matches: 7. The CDR3 DNA sequence: TGTGCCAGCAGCCCCGGACAGGGGGAGTTTGGCTACACCTTC. Its translation: CASSPGQGEFGYTF.

The chain joins TRBV5-8 to TRBJ2-1; TRBD1 agrees at 8 bases. After removal of 2 bases from V and 4 bases from J, the junction contained 5 bases not matched to a gene. There are 15 residues in the CDR3. Germline lookup yields CDR1 SGHTS and CDR2 YDEGEE. As DNA, the CDR3 is TGTGCCAGCAGCTTTGGACAGGGCCGTTACAATGAGCAGTTCTTC. It encodes CASSFGQGRYNEQFF.

The rearrangement uses TRBV7-2 and TRBJ1-3; D might be TRBD1 (6 bases). The CDR3 sequence is 14 residues long. Trimming removed 5 bases from V and 6 bases from J, with 14 bases in between. In germline, CDR1 is SGHTA, CDR2 FQGNSA. The CDR3 loop is CASSLAQGENTIYF. CDR3 nucleotides: TGTGCCAGCAGCCTCGCACAGGGAGAAAACACCATATATTTT. Full variable domain (remainder filled in from reference TRBV7-2 and TRBJ1-3): GAGVSQSPSNKVTEKGKDVELRCDPISGHTALYWYRQSLGQGLEFLIYFQGNSAPDKSGLPSDRFSAERTGGSVSTLTIQRTQQEDSAVYLCASSLAQGENTIYFGEGSWLTVV.

The J gene is TRBJ2-5, the V gene TRBV27; 12 bases fit TRBD2. The CDR3 extends over 15 amino acids. CDR1 and CDR2 (germline): MNHEY, SMNVEV (reference sequence). Germline trimming cut 4 bases from V and 3 bases from J; bases unmatched to any gene: 3. CDR3 nucleotide sequence: TGTGCCAGCAGTTCCCTAGCGGGGGGGGAAGAGACCCAGTACTTC. Residues: CASSSLAGGEETQYF.

V is TRBV19 and J is TRBJ1-3; D is unresolved. Germline CDR1 is LNHDA and CDR2 is SQIVND (reference sequence). The CDR3 totals 11 residues. Trimming removed 7 bases at V and 4 bases at J, with 5 bases between. The CDR3 bases are TGTGCCAGTATACTCGGAAACACCATATATTTT. It specifies CASILGNTIYF.

This chain joins TRBV30 and TRBJ1-1, with 7 bases identical to TRBD1. V shed 0 bases, J shed 4 bases, and the junction held 11 bases outside the gene matches. The V gene's germline CDR1 is GTSNPN and CDR2 SVGIG (reference sequence). The length of the CDR3 is 16 residues. CDR3 sequence reads: CAWSVEGAGWGTEAFF. CDR3 DNA sequence: TGTGCCTGGAGTGTTGAGGGGGCGGGCTGGGGCACTGAAGCTTTCTTT.

V usage is TRBV7-6 and J usage is TRBJ2-7; no reliable D call. This CDR3 has 14 residues. Trimming took off 2 bases at V and 7 bases at J, with 15 bases between the two ends. Germline CDR1 and CDR2: SGHVS and FNYEAQ. The CDR3 DNA sequence: TGTGCCAGCAGCTTAAGTCAGGCTTTGGGGGAGCAGTACTTC. It codes for CASSLSQALGEQYF.

The rearrangement joins TRBV7-9 to TRBJ1-5, with unresolved D. The CDR3 has 14 residues. V lost 5 bases and J 4 bases, leaving 12 bases between the germline ends. Looked up from germline, CDR1 is SEHNR and CDR2 is FQNEAQ (reference sequence). The CDR3 loop is CASSRLQVNQPQHF. The CDR3, as DNA: TGTGCCAGCAGCCGTTTACAAGTTAATCAGCCCCAGCATTTT.

The chain couples TRBV6-4 to TRBJ1-2; 7 positions match TRBD1. The germline CDR1 and CDR2 sequences are MRHNA and SNTAGT. This CDR3 has 13 amino acids. J lost 8 bases, V lost 4 bases, and 7 bases had no gene match. Here the CDR3 reads CASSGDRAGGYTF. The CDR3 bases are TGTGCCAGCAGTGGCGACAGGGCTGGAGGCTACACCTTC.